Listed below are T cell receptor beta chains from one sample, sequenced in a study of a mutant IDH1 vaccine in newly diagnosed glioma. These TCRs' antigens remain unknown. Only in-frame clones appear in the TCRdb table, and some are missing; sequencing was by immunoSEQ multiplex PCR. The table lists about 29,000 clones, about 90% of them singletons. The sequencing used peripheral blood mononuclear cells (PBMCs), collected from a glioma patient whose treatment included an IDH1 peptide vaccine. The receptors originated from a woman aged 35 to 49 with glioma. Some clones in this sample may be carry-over from other donors' samples. Both conserved end residues are trimmed from each CDR3. Fields, in order: V gene, clone size, CDR3 protein. Clone size is shown for a subset of rows, as once, few, many or a class of expanded clone.

>TRBV4-1|NA
ASSQANYGYT
>TRBV6-5|NA
ASTTLSGNTIY
>TRBV7-9|NA
ASSLAGTGGLETQY
>TRBV6-5|NA
ASSYGTPTSYEQY
>TRBV6-5|few
ASSSTKGTGVNEQY
>TRBV30|NA
AWTSKTDTQY
>TRBV5-4|NA
ASSLFPRGGDFEAF
>TRBV9|NA
ASSGTTTGGEQF
>TRBV7-2|NA
ASSSHRVAYEQY
>TRBV2|NA
ASTRVGYGYT
>TRBV28|NA
ASVRQGALREAF
>TRBV5-8|NA
ASSSGQGAATNEKLF
>TRBV12-5|NA
ASAGEEGQPQH
>TRBV6-6|once
ASSGGGDTQY
>TRBV7-2|NA
ASSQGLAGKGETQY
>TRBV4-1|NA
ASSQVGNTGELF
>TRBV5-1|NA
ASSLELAGDTGELF
>TRBV6-4|NA
ASSPIAGTNTGELF
>TRBV7-2|NA
ASSSGTSGYNEQF
>TRBV28|NA
ASSSRHTEAF
>TRBV5-4|NA
ASSLEADTQY
>TRBV4-1|NA
ASSQEGFLPPDTQY
>TRBV7-2|NA
ASSPTSGGARNEQF
>TRBV7-3|NA
ASSFGTFNNEQF
>TRBV7-2|NA
ASSLVKIEQF